The 18 T cell receptor beta chains presented below share a single source sample, sequenced in a study of cytotoxic CD8 clonotypes in ibrutinib-treated CLL. TCRdb keeps only in-frame clones here, not all; method: immunoSEQ multiplex PCR. The table shows under 150,000 clones, with around 93% occurring only once. Source: PBMCs, taken after 12 months of ibrutinib treatment. The source of these receptors is a human donor with chronic lymphocytic leukemia.

This clone was recorded once. This chain uses TRBV10-3 with TRBJ2-6; 9 bases line up with TRBD1. This CDR3 is built from 17 residues. V lost 0 bases to trimming and J lost 2 bases; unmatched junction nucleotides: 2. Germline V lookup: CDR1 ENHRY, CDR2 SYGVKD. As DNA, the CDR3 is TGTGCCATCAGTGAGTCACAGGGGGCGACTGGGGCCAACGTCCTGACTTTC. It translates to CAISESQGATGANVLTF.

This chain connects TRBV19 to TRBJ2-1; TRBD2 is a possible D gene (6 bases). Germline CDR1 reads LNHDA; CDR2 reads SQIVND (reference sequence). Deletions cut 1 base from V and 8 bases from J, with 18 bases between. This CDR3 is 16 amino acids long. CDR3 coding DNA: TGTGCCAGTAGTATAGGAAATAGCGGATCTTGGGATGAGCAGTTCTTC. It codes for CASSIGNSGSWDEQFF.

The genes are TRBV28 and TRBJ2-7, with unresolved D. CDR1 is MDHEN, CDR2 SYDVKM, per germline. The CDR3 extends over 15 amino acids. Trimming pared 5 bases from V and 0 bases from J, leaving 14 bases between. The CDR3 sequence is CASSQIGEGSYEQYF. CDR3 DNA sequence: TGTGCCAGCAGTCAGATAGGCGAAGGCTCCTACGAGCAGTACTTC.

This clone appeared a single time. This chain joins TRBV19 and TRBJ1-5, with D tentatively TRBD1 (6 bases). The CDR3 is 14 residues long. Trimming pared 6 bases from V and 1 base from J, leaving 10 bases between. Germline V CDR1 and CDR2: LNHDA, SQIVND (reference sequence). The CDR3 DNA sequence: TGTGCCAGTAGCCCGGGGGCCAGCAATCAGCCCCAGCATTTT. Amino acid sequence: CASSPGASNQPQHF.

The rearrangement uses TRBV5-1 and TRBJ2-5, with D perhaps matching TRBD2 (6 bases). Trimming took 1 base from V and 5 from J, leaving 12 bases between them. Germline CDR1 SGHRS, CDR2 YFSETQ. The CDR3 has 14 residues. The CDR3 nucleotides are TGCGCCAGCAGCTTGATGTCGGGGGATGAGACCCAGTACTTC. This encodes CASSLMSGDETQYF.

This chain connects TRBV4-2 to TRBJ2-7; 11 bases fit TRBD2. V lost 3 bases to trimming and J lost 7 bases; unmatched junction nucleotides: 17. This CDR3 comprises 18 residues. CDR1 and CDR2 from the germline V gene are LGHNA and YNFKEQ. DNA of the CDR3: TGTGCCAGCAGCCATTCCTGGGTAGCGGGAGGGGGATATGATGAGCAGTACTTC. This gives the protein CASSHSWVAGGGYDEQYF.

The CDR3 region is CASSYSSGSRTDTQYF. The CDR3 DNA sequence: TGTGCCAGCAGTTACTCAAGCGGGAGTCGTACAGATACGCAGTATTTT. V and J are TRBV6-5 and TRBJ2-3, with TRBD2 identical over 8 bases. This CDR3 is built from 16 residues. In germline, CDR1 is MNHEY, CDR2 SVGAGI. Trimming removed 0 bases from V and 3 bases from J; junction bases left unmatched: 5.

J is TRBJ2-6 and V is TRBV25-1; D is unresolved. The germline CDR1 and CDR2 sequences are MGHDK and SYGVNS. The V gene lost 2 bases and the J gene lost 1 base, with 12 bases spanning the gap. There are 17 residues in the CDR3. The CDR3 DNA is TGTGCCAGCAGTGAAGACAACAGACCGTCTGGGGCCAACGTCCTGACTTTC. Translated: CASSEDNRPSGANVLTF.

The rearrangement uses TRBV6-5 and TRBJ1-2, with 8 positions matching TRBD1. After removal of 6 bases from V and 6 bases from J, the junction contained 12 bases not matched to a gene. This CDR3 region has 15 residues. Germline V gene data show CDR1 as MNHEY and CDR2 as SVGAGI. In nucleotides, the CDR3 is TGTGCCAGCAGCCTCCTCTTGGACAGGGTGAATGGCTACACCTTC. Protein sequence: CASSLLLDRVNGYTF.

The chain uses TRBV13 and TRBJ2-3, with 8 bases that match TRBD2. The germline V gene has CDR1 PRHDT and CDR2 FYEKMQ (reference sequence). Losses at the gene ends were 0 bases for V and 4 bases for J; bases not matched to a gene: 3. This CDR3 is built from 15 residues. CDR3 nucleotides: TGTGCCAGCAGCTTAGGACTAGCGGACCCAGATACGCAGTATTTT. Its protein is CASSLGLADPDTQYF.

V and J are TRBV5-4 and TRBJ2-2, with TRBD1 matching 7 bases. With V trimmed by 4 bases and J by 6 bases, 9 bases remained unmatched. This CDR3 has 15 amino acids. Germline V gives CDR1 SGHNT, CDR2 YYREEE (reference sequence). CDR3 sequence (DNA): TGTGCCAGCAGCGAGGGGGCTAGAGGTTCCGGGGAGCTGTTTTTT. This translates into CASSEGARGSGELFF.

This clone has a single count. The chain employs TRBV29-1 and TRBJ2-1, with 8 bases that match TRBD2. Germline-derived CDR1 and CDR2 are SQVTM and ANQGSEA. Trimming took 4 bases from V and 5 from J; bases not matched to a gene: 4. The CDR3 is 13 residues long. The CDR3 bases are TGCAGCGTTGTTGAACTAGCGGACAATGAGCAGTTCTTC. Translation gives CSVVELADNEQFF.

The rearrangement uses TRBV10-3 and TRBJ2-3; tentative D call: TRBD2 (6 bases). There are 14 residues in the CDR3. From germline, CDR1 is ENHRY and CDR2 SYGVKD. Between the trimmed V and J ends, which lost 4 bases and 6 bases, there was a span of 14 bases. The CDR3 DNA follows: TGTGCCATCAGTGGGGGGACTCCCCCCGATACGCAGTATTTT. This encodes CAISGGTPPDTQYF.

J is TRBJ2-3 and V is TRBV5-1, with D possibly matching TRBD1 (5 bases). The CDR3 totals 14 residues. The germline CDR1 and CDR2 sequences are SGHRS and YFSETQ. Here the CDR3 reads CASRAQGIMDTQYF. CDR3 DNA: TGCGCTTCCCGGGCGCAGGGAATTATGGATACGCAGTATTTT.

The rearrangement joins TRBV7-9 to TRBJ2-2; D gene uncertain. Germline-derived CDR1 and CDR2 are SEHNR and FQNEAQ (reference sequence). With 2 bases removed from V and 7 bases from J, the gap between germline ends came to 5 bases. The CDR3 extends over 12 amino acids. CDR3: CASSLTDGELFF. The CDR3 region has the DNA TGTGCCAGCAGCTTAACGGACGGGGAGCTGTTTTTT.

This clone has just one count. The chain joins TRBV7-9 to TRBJ1-5; D might be TRBD1 (5 bases). Germline V gene lookup returns CDR1 SEHNR and CDR2 FQNEAQ (reference sequence). This CDR3 is 14 amino acids long. V was shortened by 4 bases and J by 9 bases, with 16 bases between the two germline ends. CDR3 loop: CASSSTVDSRPQHF. CDR3 coding DNA: TGTGCCAGCAGCTCGACAGTAGATTCGAGGCCCCAGCATTTT.

DNA for the CDR3: TGCGCCAGCAGCCAAGAACTGGCGGGAGGGAGCAATGAGCAGTTCTTC. Its translation: CASSQELAGGSNEQFF. The gene calls are TRBV4-3 and TRBJ2-1; 9 nucleotides align to TRBD2. V was clipped by 0 bases and J by 6 bases; unmatched bases: 6. The V gene's germline CDR1 is LGHNA and CDR2 YSLEER. The CDR3 runs 16 residues.

J is TRBJ2-3 and V is TRBV4-2; 7 nucleotides match TRBD2. Germline assignment: CDR1 LGHNA and CDR2 YNFKEQ. There are 16 residues in the CDR3. The V gene end was trimmed by 4 bases and the J gene end by 4 bases; junction bases not matched to a gene: 11. Here the CDR3 reads CASSPIISGPSDTQYF. CDR3 in DNA: TGTGCCAGCAGCCCAATTATTAGCGGGCCTTCAGATACGCAGTATTTT.